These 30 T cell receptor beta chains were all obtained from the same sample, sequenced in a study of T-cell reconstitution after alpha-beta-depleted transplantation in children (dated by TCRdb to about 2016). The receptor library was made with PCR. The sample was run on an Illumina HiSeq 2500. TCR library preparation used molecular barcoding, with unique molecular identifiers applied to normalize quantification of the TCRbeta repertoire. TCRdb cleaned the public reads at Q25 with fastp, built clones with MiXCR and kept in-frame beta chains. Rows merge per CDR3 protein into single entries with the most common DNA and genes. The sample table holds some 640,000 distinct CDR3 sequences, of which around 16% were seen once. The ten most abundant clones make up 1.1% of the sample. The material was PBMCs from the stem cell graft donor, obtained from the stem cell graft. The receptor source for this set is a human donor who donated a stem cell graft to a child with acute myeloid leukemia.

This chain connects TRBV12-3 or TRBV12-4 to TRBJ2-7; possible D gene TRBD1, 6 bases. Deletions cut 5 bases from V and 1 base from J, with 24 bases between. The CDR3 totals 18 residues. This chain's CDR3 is CASSQAPIRDTPSYEQYF. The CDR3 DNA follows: TGTGCCAGCAGTCAGGCCCCGATCCGGGACACCCCTTCCTACGAGCAGTACTTC.

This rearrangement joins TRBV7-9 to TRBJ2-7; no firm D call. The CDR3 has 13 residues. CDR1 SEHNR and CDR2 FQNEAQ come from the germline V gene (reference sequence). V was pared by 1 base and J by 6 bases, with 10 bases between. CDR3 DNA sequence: TGTGCCAGCAGCTTAGTTGTGGCGCCCGAGCAGTACTTC. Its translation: CASSLVVAPEQYF.

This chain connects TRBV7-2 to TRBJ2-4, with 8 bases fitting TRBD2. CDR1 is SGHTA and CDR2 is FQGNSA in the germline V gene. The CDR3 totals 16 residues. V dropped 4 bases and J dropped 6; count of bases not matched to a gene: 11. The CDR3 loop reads CASSSGGSAVGNIQYF. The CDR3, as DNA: TGTGCCAGCAGCTCGGGGGGGTCAGCGGTTGGAAACATTCAGTACTTC.

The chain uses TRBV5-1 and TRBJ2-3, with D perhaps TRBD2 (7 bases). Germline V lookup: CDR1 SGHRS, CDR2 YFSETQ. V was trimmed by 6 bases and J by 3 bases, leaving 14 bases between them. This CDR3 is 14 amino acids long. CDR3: CASNWGGRTDTQYF. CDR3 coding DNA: TGCGCCAGCAATTGGGGGGGCAGGACAGATACGCAGTATTTT.

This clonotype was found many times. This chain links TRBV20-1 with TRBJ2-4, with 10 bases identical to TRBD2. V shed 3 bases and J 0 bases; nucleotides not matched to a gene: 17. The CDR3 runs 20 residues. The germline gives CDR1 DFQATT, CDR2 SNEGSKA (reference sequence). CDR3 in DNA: TGCAGTGCTAGCCGTCTAGCGGGGGCGATTTCTTCACTAGCCAAAAACATTCAGTACTTC. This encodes CSASRLAGAISSLAKNIQYF.

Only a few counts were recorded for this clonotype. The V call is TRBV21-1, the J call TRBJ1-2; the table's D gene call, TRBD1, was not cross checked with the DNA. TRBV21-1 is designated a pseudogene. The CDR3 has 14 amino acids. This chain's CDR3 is CASPNRVVLFGYTF. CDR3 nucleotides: TGTGCCAGTCCGAACAGGGTGGTTCTCTTTGGCTACACCTTC.

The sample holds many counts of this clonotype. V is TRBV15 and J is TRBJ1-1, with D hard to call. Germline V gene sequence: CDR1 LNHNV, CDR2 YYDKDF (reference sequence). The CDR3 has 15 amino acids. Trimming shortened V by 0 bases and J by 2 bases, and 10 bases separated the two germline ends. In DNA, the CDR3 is TGTGCCACCAGCAGAGATCGGAGGCTAAACACTGAAGCTTTCTTT. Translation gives CATSRDRRLNTEAFF.

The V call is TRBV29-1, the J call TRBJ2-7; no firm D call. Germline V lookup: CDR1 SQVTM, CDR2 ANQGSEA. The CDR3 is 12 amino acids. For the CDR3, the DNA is TGCAGCGTTAAAGACAATCTCTACGAGCAGTACGTC. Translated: CSVKDNLYEQYV.

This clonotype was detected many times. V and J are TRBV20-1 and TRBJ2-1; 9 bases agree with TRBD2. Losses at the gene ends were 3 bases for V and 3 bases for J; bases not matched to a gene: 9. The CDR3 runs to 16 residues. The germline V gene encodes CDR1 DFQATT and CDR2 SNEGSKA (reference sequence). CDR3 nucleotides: TGCAGTGCTAGGTCGCCCAGCGGGGGGCACTACAATGAGCAGTTCTTC. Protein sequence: CSARSPSGGHYNEQFF.

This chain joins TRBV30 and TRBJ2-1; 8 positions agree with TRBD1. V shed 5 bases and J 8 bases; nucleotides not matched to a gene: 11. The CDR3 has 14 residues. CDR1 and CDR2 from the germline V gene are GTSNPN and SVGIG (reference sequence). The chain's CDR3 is CAWAPGQAVDEQFF. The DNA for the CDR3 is TGTGCCTGGGCGCCGGGACAGGCGGTGGATGAGCAGTTCTTC.

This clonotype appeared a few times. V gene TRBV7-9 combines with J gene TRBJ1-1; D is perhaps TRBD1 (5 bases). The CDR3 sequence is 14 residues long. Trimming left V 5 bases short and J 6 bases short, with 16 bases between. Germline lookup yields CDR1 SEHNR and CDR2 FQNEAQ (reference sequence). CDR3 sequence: CASSDWRGWAEAFF. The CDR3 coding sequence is TGTGCCAGCAGCGATTGGAGGGGATGGGCTGAAGCTTTCTTT.

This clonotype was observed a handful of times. In DNA, the CDR3 is TGTGCCAGCAGGGGCGGGACAGGAGGGATCTACGAGCAGTACTTC. Amino acids: CASRGGTGGIYEQYF. The V and J genes are TRBV7-9 and TRBJ2-7; the match to TRBD1 covers 8 bases. CDR3 length equals 15 residues. CDR1 and CDR2 (germline): SEHNR, FQNEAQ (reference sequence). With 6 bases clipped from V and 3 bases from J, the junction kept 10 bases outside the gene matches.

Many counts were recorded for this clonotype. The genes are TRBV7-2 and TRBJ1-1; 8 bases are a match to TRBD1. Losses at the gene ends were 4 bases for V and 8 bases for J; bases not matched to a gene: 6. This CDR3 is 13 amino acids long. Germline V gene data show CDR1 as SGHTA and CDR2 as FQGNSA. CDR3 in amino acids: CASSSSDRAEAFF. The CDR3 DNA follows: TGTGCCAGCAGCTCCTCGGACAGGGCGGAAGCTTTCTTT. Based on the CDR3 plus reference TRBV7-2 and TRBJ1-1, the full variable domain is GAGVSQSPSNKVTEKGKDVELRCDPISGHTALYWYRQSLGQGLEFLIYFQGNSAPDKSGLPSDRFSAERTGGSVSTLTIQRTQQEDSAVYLCASSSSDRAEAFFGQGTRLTVV.

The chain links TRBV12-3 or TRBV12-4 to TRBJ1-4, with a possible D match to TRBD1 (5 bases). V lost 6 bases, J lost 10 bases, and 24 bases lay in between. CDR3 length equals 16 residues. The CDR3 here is CASRSGTEGPSRKLFF. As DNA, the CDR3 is TGTGCCAGCAGGTCCGGGACGGAGGGCCCTTCTCGAAAACTGTTTTTT.

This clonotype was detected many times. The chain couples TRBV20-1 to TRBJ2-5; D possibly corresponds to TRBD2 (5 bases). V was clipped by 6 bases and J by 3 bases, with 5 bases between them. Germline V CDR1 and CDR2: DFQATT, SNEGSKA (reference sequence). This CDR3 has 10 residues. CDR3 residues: CSAGEETQYF. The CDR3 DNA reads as TGCAGTGCGGGAGAAGAGACCCAGTACTTC.

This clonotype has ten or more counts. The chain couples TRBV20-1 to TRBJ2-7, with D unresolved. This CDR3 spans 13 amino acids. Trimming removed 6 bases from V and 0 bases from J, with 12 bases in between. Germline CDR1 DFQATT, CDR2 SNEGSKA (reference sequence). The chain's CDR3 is CSAFLRSSYEQYF. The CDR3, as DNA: TGCAGTGCCTTTCTCAGGAGCTCCTACGAGCAGTACTTC.

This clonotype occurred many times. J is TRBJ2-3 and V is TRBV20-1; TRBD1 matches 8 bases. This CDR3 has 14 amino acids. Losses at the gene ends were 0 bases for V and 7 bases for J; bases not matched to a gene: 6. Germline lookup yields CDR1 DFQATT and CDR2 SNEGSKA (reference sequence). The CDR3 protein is CSARDQGQGNTQYF. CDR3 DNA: TGCAGTGCTAGAGATCAAGGACAGGGAAATACGCAGTATTTT.

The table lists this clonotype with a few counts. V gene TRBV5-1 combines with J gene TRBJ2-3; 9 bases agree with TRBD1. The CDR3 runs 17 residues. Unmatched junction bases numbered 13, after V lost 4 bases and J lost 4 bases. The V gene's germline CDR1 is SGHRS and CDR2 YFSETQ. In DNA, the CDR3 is TGCGCCAGCAGCGTGAGGACAGGGGAATTGAATGCAGATACGCAGTATTTT. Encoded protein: CASSVRTGELNADTQYF.

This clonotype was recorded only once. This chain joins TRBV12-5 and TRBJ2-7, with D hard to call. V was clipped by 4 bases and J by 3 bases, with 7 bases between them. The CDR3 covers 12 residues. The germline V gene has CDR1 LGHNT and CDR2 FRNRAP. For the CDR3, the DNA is TGTGCTAGTGGTTCCGGAGTCTACGAGCAGTACTTC. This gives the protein CASGSGVYEQYF.

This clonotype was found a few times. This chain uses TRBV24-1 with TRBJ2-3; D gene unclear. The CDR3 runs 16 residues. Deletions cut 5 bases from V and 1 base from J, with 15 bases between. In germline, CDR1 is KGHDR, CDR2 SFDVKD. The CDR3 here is CATSGSLRAGTDTQYF. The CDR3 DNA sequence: TGTGCCACCAGTGGAAGCTTACGGGCAGGCACAGATACGCAGTATTTT.

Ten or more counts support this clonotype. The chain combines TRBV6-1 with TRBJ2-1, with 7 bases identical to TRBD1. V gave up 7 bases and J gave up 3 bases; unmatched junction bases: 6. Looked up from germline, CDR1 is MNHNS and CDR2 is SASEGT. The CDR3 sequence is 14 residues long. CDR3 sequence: CASTPGQSYNEQFF. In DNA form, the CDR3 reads TGTGCCAGCACCCCGGGACAGAGCTACAATGAGCAGTTCTTC.

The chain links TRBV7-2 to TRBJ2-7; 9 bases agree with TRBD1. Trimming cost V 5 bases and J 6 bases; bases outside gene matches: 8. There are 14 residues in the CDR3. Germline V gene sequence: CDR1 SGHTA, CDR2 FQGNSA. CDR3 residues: CASSAGQGSIEQYF. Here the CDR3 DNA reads TGTGCCAGCAGCGCTGGACAGGGGAGTATCGAGCAGTACTTC.

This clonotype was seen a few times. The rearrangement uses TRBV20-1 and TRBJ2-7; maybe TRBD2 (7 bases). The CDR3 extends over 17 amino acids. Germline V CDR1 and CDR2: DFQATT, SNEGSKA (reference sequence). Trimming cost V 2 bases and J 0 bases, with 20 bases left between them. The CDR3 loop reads CSARSDGGPLSSYEQYV. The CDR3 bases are TGCAGTGCTAGATCCGACGGGGGGCCTCTTTCCTCCTACGAGCAGTACGTC.

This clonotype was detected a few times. CDR3 protein: CASSPRLAGRPSAQYF. In nucleotides, the CDR3 is TGTGCCAGCAGCCCCAGACTAGCGGGGCGGCCCAGTGCGCAGTATTTT. The J gene is TRBJ2-3, the V gene TRBV7-9; 11 bases line up with TRBD2. The CDR3 is 16 residues long. Per the germline V gene, CDR1 is SEHNR and CDR2 is FQNEAQ (reference sequence). V lost 5 bases and J lost 10; bases outside the gene matches: 14.

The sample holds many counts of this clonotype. The CDR3 here is CSARITGPTEAFF. CDR3 nucleotides: TGCAGTGCTAGAATCACCGGGCCCACTGAAGCTTTCTTT. The rearrangement links TRBV20-1 to TRBJ1-1, with unresolved D. V lost 2 bases to trimming and J lost 4 bases, with 11 bases between them. Germline loops: CDR1 DFQATT, CDR2 SNEGSKA (reference sequence). CDR3 length: 13 amino acids.

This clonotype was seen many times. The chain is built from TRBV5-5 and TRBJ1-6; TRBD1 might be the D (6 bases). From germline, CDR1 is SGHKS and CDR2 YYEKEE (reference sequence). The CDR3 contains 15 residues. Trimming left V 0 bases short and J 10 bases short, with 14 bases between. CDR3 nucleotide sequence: TGTGCCAGCAGCTTGGAGTTCGGGGGGGGCTCACCCCTCCACTTT. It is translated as CASSLEFGGGSPLHF.

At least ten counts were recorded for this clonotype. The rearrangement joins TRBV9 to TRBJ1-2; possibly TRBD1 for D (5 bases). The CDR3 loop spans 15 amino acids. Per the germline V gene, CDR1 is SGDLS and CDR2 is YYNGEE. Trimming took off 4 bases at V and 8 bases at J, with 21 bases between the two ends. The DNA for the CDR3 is TGTGCCAGCAGCCCCGGTCTGGACCTTCGGGACGGCTACACCTTC. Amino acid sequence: CASSPGLDLRDGYTF.

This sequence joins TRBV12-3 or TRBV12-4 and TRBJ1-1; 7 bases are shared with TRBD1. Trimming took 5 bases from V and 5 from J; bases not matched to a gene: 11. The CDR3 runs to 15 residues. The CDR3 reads CASSPVGGTLTEAFF. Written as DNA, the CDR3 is TGTGCCAGCAGTCCCGTAGGGGGCACACTAACTGAAGCTTTCTTT.

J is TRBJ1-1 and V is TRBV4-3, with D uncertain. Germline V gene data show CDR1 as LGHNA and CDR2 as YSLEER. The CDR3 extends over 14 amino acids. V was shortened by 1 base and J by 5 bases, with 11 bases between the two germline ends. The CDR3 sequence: CASSQGFTGTEAFF. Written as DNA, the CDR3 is TGCGCCAGCAGCCAAGGATTTACGGGTACTGAAGCTTTCTTT.

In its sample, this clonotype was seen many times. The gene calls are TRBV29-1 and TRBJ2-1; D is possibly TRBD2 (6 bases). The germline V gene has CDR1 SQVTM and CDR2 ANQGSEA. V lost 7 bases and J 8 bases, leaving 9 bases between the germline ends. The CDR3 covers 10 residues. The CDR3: CSGGTYEQFF. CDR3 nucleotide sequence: TGCAGCGGCGGGACCTATGAGCAGTTCTTC.